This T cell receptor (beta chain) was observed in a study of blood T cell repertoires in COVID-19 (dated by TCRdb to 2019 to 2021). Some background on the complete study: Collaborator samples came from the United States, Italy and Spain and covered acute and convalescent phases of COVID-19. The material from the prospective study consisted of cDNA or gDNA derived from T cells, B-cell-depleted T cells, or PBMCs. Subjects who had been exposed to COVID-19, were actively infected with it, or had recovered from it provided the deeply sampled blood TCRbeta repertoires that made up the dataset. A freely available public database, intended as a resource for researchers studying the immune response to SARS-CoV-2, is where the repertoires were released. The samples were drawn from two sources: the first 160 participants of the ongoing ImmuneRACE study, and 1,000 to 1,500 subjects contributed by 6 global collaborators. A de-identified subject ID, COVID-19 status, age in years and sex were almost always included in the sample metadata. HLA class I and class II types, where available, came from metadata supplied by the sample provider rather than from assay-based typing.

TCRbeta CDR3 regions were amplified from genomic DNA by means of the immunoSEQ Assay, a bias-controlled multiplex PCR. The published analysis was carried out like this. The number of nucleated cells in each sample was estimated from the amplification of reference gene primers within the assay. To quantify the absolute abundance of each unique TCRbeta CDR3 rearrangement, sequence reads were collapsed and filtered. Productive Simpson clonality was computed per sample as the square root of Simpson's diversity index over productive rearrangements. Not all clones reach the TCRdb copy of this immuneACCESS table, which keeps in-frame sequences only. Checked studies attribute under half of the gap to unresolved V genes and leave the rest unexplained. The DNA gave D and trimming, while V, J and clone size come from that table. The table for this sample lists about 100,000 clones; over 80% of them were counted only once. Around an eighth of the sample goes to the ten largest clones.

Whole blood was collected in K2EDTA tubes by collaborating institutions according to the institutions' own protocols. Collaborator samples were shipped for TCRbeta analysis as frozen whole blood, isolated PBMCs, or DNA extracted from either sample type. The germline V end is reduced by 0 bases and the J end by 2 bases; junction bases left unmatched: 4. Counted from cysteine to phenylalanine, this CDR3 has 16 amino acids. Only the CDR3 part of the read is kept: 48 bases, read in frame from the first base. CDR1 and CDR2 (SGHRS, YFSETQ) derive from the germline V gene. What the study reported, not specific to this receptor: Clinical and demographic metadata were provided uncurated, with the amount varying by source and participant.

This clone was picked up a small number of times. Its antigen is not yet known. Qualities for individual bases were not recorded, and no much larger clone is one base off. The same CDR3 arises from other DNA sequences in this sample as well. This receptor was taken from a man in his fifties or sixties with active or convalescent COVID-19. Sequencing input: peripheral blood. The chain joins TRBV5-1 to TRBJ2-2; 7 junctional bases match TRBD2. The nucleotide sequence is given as TGCGCCAGCAGCTTGGGACTAGCAGTTAACACCGGGGAGCTGTTTTTT. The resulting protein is CASSLGLAVNTGELFF.